This record concerns one TCR beta chain sequence. This record comes from a study of OX40 agonist ivuxolimab in advanced cancers. Sequencing was performed with immunoSEQ multiplex PCR; in TCRdb, only in-frame clones are kept and a portion is missing. In the table there are about 16,000 clones, 86% of which are singletons. The CDR3 covers 14 residues. Germline V lookup: CDR1 ENHRY, CDR2 SYGVKD. Germline trimming cut 7 bases from V and 2 bases from J; bases unmatched to any gene: 4. The clonotype originates from an adult with an advanced solid tumor such as melanoma, head and neck, liver or kidney cancer. The input for sequencing was CD4+ or CD8+ T cells sorted from blood, taken in a trial of the OX40 agonist ivuxolimab. The rearrangement links TRBV10-3 to TRBJ2-1; TRBD1 matches 8 bases. The CDR3 protein is CAINQQGAYNEQFF. The CDR3 DNA follows: TGTGCCATCAACCAACAGGGGGCCTACAATGAGCAGTTCTTC.